The next 16 T cell receptor beta chains were all read from a single sample in a study of cytomegalovirus exposure and HLA in healthy donors. The PCR employed 60 Vbeta primers together with 13 Jbeta primers. Repertoires were generated with immunoSEQ multiplex PCR, while TCRdb's copy carries only in-frame clones and drops some. The data show 100,000 to 150,000 clones, around two thirds seen once. The sequenced sample was PBMCs. Receptor source: a woman aged 40 to 55 in good health and CMV-seropositive.

The genes are TRBV5-4 and TRBJ2-3, with TRBD2 matching over 12 bases. V dropped 0 bases and J dropped 2; count of bases not matched to a gene: 7. Germline V lookup: CDR1 SGHNT, CDR2 YYREEE (reference sequence). The CDR3 length is 18 residues. This CDR3 is CASSLALAGGLNTDTQYF. The CDR3 DNA reads as TGTGCCAGCAGCTTGGCACTAGCGGGAGGTCTCAACACAGATACGCAGTATTTT.

The rearrangement uses TRBV28 and TRBJ1-2; no firm D call. Trimming removed 6 bases at V and 7 bases at J, with 15 bases between. The germline CDR1 and CDR2 sequences are MDHEN and SYDVKM. This CDR3 region has 13 residues. The CDR3, as DNA: TGTGCCAGCAGCGAGGGAGGGAGGTCTGGCTACACCTTC. It specifies CASSEGGRSGYTF.

J is TRBJ1-1 and V is TRBV30; D unresolved. The CDR3 contains 11 residues. The V gene lost 2 bases and the J gene lost 11 bases, with 12 bases spanning the gap. Germline CDR1 is GTSNPN and CDR2 is SVGIG (reference sequence). CDR3 sequence: CAWSPDSRAFF. As DNA, the CDR3 is TGTGCCTGGAGTCCGGACTCTCGGGCTTTCTTT. Full variable domain (remainder filled in from reference TRBV30 and TRBJ1-1): SQTIHQWPATLVQPVGSPLSLECTVEGTSNPNLYWYRQAAGRGLQLLFYSVGIGQISSEVPQNLSASRPQDRQFILSSKKLLLSDSGFYLCAWSPDSRAFFGQGTRLTVV.

This clone came up a few times. The chain combines TRBV27 with TRBJ2-5; 11 bases are shared with TRBD2. This CDR3 region has 14 residues. Trimming cost V 5 bases and J 6 bases; bases outside gene matches: 5. Per germline, CDR1 MNHEY and CDR2 SMNVEV (reference sequence). In DNA, the CDR3 is TGTGCCAGCAGTCCCCGACTAGCGGGGAAGACCCAGTACTTC. This gives the protein CASSPRLAGKTQYF.

The chain employs TRBV10-2 and TRBJ2-5, with D perhaps matching TRBD2 (6 bases). CDR1 is WSHSY, CDR2 SAAADI, per germline. This CDR3 is 16 amino acids long. V was shortened by 0 bases and J by 2 bases, with 13 bases between the two germline ends. The CDR3, as DNA: TGCGCCAGCAGTGAGTCCGGGGCTGGGGGGCAAGAGACCCAGTACTTC. Its translation: CASSESGAGGQETQYF.

CDR3 in DNA: TGCGCCAGCAGTGAGTCTGCCATACGGGGAGCTTTCTTT. It codes for CASSESAIRGAFF. V is TRBV10-2 and J is TRBJ1-1; D gene unclear. V lost 0 bases and J lost 10, with 12 bases in between. This CDR3 has 13 amino acids. Germline-derived CDR1 and CDR2 are WSHSY and SAAADI.

This sequence joins TRBV6-5 and TRBJ1-5; TRBD1 is a possible D gene (5 bases). Germline V lookup: CDR1 MNHEY, CDR2 SVGAGI. V dropped 8 bases and J dropped 7 bases, with 21 bases sitting between them. The CDR3 is 15 amino acids. CDR3 coding DNA: TGTGCCAGCCCCCCGTGCGCAGGGAGGGGACAGCCCCAGCATTTT. It translates to CASPPCAGRGQPQHF.

The chain recombines TRBV6-1 with TRBJ1-1; TRBD1 aligns across 8 bases. The junction had 11 bases not matched to a gene; V was cut back by 7 bases and J by 4 bases. This CDR3 spans 15 amino acids. Germline V lookup: CDR1 MNHNS, CDR2 SASEGT. This chain's CDR3 is CASMDRVSGSTEAFF. The DNA of the CDR3 is TGTGCCAGCATGGACAGGGTATCGGGTAGCACTGAAGCTTTCTTT.

This clone has a handful of counts. This CDR3 reads CASYPKCQGNTIYF. In DNA form, the CDR3 reads TGCGCCAGCTACCCGAAGTGCCAGGGAAACACCATATATTTT. The chain carries TRBV10-1 and TRBJ1-3; D is uncertain. The length of the CDR3 is 14 residues. Looked up from germline, CDR1 is WNHNN and CDR2 is SYGVQD (reference sequence). V dropped 8 bases and J dropped 4 bases, with 15 bases sitting between them.

V usage is TRBV6-1 and J usage is TRBJ2-3; 11 bases map to TRBD2. V lost 2 bases and J lost 3; bases outside the gene matches: 1. CDR3 length: 15 amino acids. The germline CDR1 and CDR2 sequences are MNHNS and SASEGT. The CDR3 spells CASSEIAGGTDTQYF. The CDR3 coding sequence is TGTGCCAGCAGTGAAATAGCGGGAGGGACAGATACGCAGTATTTT.

This chain uses TRBV18 with TRBJ2-7; maybe TRBD1 (6 bases). CDR3 length equals 14 residues. Trimming removed 4 bases from V and 6 bases from J, with 16 bases in between. In germline, CDR1 is KGHSH, CDR2 LQKENI. The CDR3 loop is CASSLGGQFGEQYF. CDR3 nucleotide sequence: TGTGCCAGCTCACTGGGCGGACAGTTCGGCGAGCAGTACTTC.

As for this clone: Germline and junction disagree at one end, which may indicate a read error. The CDR3 DNA reads TGTGCCAGTAGAATAGAGAGCGGGGTAGATACGCAGTATTTT. It is translated as CASRIESGVDTQYF. This chain connects TRBV19 to TRBJ2-3; 7 nucleotides line up with TRBD2. The CDR3 sequence is 14 residues long. Per the germline V gene, CDR1 is LNHDA and CDR2 is SQIVND (reference sequence). Supplemented by reference TRBV19 and TRBJ2-3, the full variable domain reads DGGITQSPKYLFRKEGQNVTLSCEQNLNHDAMYWYRQDPGQGLRLIYYSQIVNDFQKGDIAEGYSVSREKKESFPLTVTSAQKNPTAFYLCASRIESGVDTQYFGPGTRLTVL.

The CDR3 DNA is TGTGCCAGCAGCGGAGGGGGGGTGAATTCACCCCTCCACTTT. It specifies CASSGGGVNSPLHF. The rearrangement links TRBV9 to TRBJ1-6, with a tentative D call TRBD1 (6 bases). The CDR3 sequence is 14 residues long. The V gene lost 3 bases and the J gene lost 7 bases, with 11 bases spanning the gap. Germline loops: CDR1 SGDLS, CDR2 YYNGEE.

CDR3 nucleotide sequence: TGTGCCAGCAGTGAAAGGTCGGGAGCGGCAGATACGCAGTATTTT. It is translated as CASSERSGAADTQYF. V usage is TRBV6-1 and J usage is TRBJ2-3; TRBD2 is a possible D gene (6 bases). The CDR3 length is 15 residues. CDR1 and CDR2 (germline): MNHNS, SASEGT. The V end lost 2 bases, the J end lost 4 bases, and 13 bases lay between the germline ends.

V usage is TRBV9 and J usage is TRBJ2-1; TRBD2 aligns across 7 bases. The V gene's germline CDR1 is SGDLS and CDR2 YYNGEE. The CDR3 runs 15 residues. V dropped 0 bases and J dropped 7; count of bases not matched to a gene: 7. CDR3 sequence reads: CASSVDSERGNEQFF. CDR3 coding DNA: TGTGCCAGCAGCGTAGACTCTGAGCGGGGTAATGAGCAGTTCTTC. Together with reference TRBV9 and TRBJ2-1, the CDR3 gives the full variable domain: DSGVTQTPKHLITATGQRVTLRCSPRSGDLSVYWYQQSLDQGLQFLIQYYNGEERAKGNILERFSAQQFPDLHSELNLSSLELGDSALYFCASSVDSERGNEQFFGPGTRLTVL.

The chain links TRBV18 to TRBJ2-1; tentative D call: TRBD1 (5 bases). Germline CDR1 is KGHSH and CDR2 is LQKENI. The CDR3 contains 14 residues. The germline V and J ends were trimmed by 8 bases and 6 bases, with 17 bases remaining between them. The CDR3 nucleotides are TGTGCCAGCGGGGCCCGAGGCTTGGGCAATGAGCAGTTCTTC. Its protein is CASGARGLGNEQFF.